Detailed here is one T cell receptor (beta chain). This sample was included in a study of radiation and T cells in renal cell carcinoma. The CDR3 loop spans 15 amino acids. Per germline, CDR1 LNHNV and CDR2 YYDKDF (reference sequence). V lost 7 bases, J lost 0 bases, and 6 bases stayed unmatched. Libraries were prepared by immunoSEQ multiplex PCR; TCRdb keeps only in-frame clonotypes and omits some of them. In the table there are 10,000 to 15,000 clones, 33% of which are singletons. Treatment given: 15 Gy SBRT to primary tumor, nephrectomy 4 weeks later. Nephrectomy followed 15 Gy stereotactic body radiation by 4 weeks.

The material was tumor tissue, obtained from a patient whose treatment included radiotherapy and nephrectomy. The TCR comes from a man in his sixties with renal cell carcinoma. The chain has TRBV15 and TRBJ1-5, with TRBD1 matching 7 bases. The CDR3 coding sequence is TGTGCCACCACTCTAGGGGGCCGTAGCAATCAGCCCCAGCATTTT. This encodes CATTLGGRSNQPQHF.